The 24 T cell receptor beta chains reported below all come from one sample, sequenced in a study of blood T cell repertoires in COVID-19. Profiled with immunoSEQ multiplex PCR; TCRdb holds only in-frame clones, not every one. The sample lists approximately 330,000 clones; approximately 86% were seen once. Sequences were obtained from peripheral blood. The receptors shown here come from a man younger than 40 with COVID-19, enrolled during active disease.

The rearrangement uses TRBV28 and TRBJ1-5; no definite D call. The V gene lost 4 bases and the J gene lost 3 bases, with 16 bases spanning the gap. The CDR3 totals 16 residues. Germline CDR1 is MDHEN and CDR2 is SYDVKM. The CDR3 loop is CASSSVPFLLNQPQHF. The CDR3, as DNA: TGTGCCAGCAGTTCTGTCCCTTTTCTCCTCAATCAGCCCCAGCATTTT.

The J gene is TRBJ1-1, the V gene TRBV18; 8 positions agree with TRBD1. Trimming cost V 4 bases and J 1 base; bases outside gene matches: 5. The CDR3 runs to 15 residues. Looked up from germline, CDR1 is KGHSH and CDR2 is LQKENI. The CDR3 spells CASSRDRLTNTEAFF. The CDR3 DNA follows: TGTGCCAGCTCACGGGACAGGTTGACGAACACTGAAGCTTTCTTT.

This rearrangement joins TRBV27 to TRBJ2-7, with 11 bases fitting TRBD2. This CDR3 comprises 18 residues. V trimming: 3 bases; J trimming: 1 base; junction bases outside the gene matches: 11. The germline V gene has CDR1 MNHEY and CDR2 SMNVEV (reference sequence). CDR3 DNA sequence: TGTGCCAGCAGTTTTAAGGATAGCGGGGGGGCCCTTTCCTACGAGCAGTACTTC. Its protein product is CASSFKDSGGALSYEQYF.

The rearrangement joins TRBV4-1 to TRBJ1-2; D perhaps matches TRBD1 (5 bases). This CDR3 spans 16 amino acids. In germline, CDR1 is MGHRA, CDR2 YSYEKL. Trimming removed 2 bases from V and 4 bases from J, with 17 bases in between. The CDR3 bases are TGCGCCAGCAGCCAAAGGCAGGGAGGGTCTGGCTATGGCTACACCTTC. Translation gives CASSQRQGGSGYGYTF.

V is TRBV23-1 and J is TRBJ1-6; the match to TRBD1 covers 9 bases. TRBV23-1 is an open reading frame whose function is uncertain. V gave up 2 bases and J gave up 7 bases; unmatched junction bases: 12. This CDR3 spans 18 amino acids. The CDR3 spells CASSQNGQGSSLNSPLHF. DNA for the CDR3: TGCGCCAGCAGTCAAAATGGACAGGGGTCAAGCCTAAATTCACCCCTCCACTTT.

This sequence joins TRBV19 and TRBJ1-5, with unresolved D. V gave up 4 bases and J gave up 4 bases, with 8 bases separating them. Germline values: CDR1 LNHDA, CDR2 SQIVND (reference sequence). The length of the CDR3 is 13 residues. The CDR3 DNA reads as TGTGCCAGTAGTACACGGGGAAATCAGCCCCAGCATTTT. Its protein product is CASSTRGNQPQHF.

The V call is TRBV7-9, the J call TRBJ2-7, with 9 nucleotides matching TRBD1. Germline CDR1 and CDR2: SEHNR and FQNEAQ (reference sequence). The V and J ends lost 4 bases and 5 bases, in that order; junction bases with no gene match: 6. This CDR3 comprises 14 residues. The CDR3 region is CASSSRDRVNEQYF. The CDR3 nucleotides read TGTGCCAGCAGCTCCCGGGACAGGGTAAACGAGCAGTACTTC.

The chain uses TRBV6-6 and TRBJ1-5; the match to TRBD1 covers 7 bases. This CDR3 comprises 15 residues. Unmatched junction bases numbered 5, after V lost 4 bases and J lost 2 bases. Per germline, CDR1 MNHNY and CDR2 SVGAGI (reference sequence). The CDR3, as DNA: TGTGCCAGCAGTTCCGGGACAGTCGGCAATCAGCCCCAGCATTTT. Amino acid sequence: CASSSGTVGNQPQHF.

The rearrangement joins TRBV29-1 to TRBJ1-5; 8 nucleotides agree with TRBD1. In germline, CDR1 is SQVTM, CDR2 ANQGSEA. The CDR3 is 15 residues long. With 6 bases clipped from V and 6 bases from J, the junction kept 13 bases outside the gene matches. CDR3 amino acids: CSVPAPDRVPQPQHF. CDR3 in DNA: TGCAGCGTCCCCGCCCCGGACAGGGTCCCTCAGCCCCAGCATTTT.

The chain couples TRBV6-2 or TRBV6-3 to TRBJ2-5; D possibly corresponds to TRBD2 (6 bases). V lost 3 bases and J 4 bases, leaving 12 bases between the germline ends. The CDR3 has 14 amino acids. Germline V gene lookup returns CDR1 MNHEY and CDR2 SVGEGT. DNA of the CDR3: TGTGCCAGCAGTTATGGAGGGGCGCGAGAGACCCAGTACTTC. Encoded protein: CASSYGGARETQYF.

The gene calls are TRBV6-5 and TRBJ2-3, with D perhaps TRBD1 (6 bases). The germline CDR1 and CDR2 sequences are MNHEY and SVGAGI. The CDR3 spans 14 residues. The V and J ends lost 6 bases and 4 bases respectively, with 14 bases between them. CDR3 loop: CASSGQTGADTQYF. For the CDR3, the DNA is TGTGCCAGCAGCGGACAGACCGGGGCAGATACGCAGTATTTT.

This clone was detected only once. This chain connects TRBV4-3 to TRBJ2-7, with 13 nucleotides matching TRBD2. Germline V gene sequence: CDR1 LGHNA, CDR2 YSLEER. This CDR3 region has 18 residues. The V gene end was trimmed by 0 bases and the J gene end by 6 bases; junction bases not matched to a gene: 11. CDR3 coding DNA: TGCGCCAGCAGCCAAGAAACGGTGACTAGCGGGAGGTCGGGCGAGCAGTACTTC. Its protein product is CASSQETVTSGRSGEQYF.

The CDR3 here is CASSPPGVEKLFF. CDR3 bases: TGTGCCAGCTCGCCGCCAGGGGTCGAAAAACTGTTTTTT. The genes are TRBV18 and TRBJ1-4; possible D gene TRBD1, 6 bases. CDR3 length: 13 amino acids. V lost 6 bases to trimming and J lost 8 bases, with 13 bases between them. Per germline, CDR1 KGHSH and CDR2 LQKENI.

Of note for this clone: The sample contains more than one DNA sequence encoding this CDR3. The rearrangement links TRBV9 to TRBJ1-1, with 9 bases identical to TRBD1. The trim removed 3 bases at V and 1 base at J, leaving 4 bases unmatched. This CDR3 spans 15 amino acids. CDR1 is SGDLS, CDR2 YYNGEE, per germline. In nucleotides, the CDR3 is TGTGCCAGCAGCGCACCGGGACAGGGGAACACTGAAGCTTTCTTT. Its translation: CASSAPGQGNTEAFF. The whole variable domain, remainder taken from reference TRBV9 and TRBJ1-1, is DSGVTQTPKHLITATGQRVTLRCSPRSGDLSVYWYQQSLDQGLQFLIQYYNGEERAKGNILERFSAQQFPDLHSELNLSSLELGDSALYFCASSAPGQGNTEAFFGQGTRLTVV.

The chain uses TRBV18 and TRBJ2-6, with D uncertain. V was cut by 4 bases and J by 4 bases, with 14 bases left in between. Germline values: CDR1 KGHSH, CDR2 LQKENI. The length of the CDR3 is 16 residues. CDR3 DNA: TGTGCCAGCTCACAGGTGATTGGGCCCGGGGCCAACGTCCTGACTTTC. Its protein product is CASSQVIGPGANVLTF.

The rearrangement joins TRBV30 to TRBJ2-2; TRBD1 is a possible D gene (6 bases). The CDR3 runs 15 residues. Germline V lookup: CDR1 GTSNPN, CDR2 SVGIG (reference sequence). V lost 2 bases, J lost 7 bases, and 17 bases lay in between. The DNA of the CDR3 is TGTGCCTGGAGTACCGCCACGACAGGAATCGGGGAGCTGTTTTTT. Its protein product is CAWSTATTGIGELFF.

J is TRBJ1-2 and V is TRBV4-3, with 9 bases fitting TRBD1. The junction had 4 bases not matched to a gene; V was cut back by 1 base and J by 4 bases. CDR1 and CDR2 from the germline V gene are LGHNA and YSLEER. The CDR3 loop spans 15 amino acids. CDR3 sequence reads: CASSQATGGVYGYTF. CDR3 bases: TGCGCCAGCAGCCAAGCAACAGGGGGCGTCTATGGCTACACCTTC.

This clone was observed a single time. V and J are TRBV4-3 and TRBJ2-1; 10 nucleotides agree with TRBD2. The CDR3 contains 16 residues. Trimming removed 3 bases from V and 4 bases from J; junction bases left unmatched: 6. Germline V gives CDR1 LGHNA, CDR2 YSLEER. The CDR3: CASSQATSGDYNEQFF. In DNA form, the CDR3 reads TGCGCCAGCAGCCAGGCTACTAGCGGGGATTACAATGAGCAGTTCTTC.

The CDR3 here is CASSPLDRAQETQYF. The DNA of the CDR3 is TGTGCCAGCAGTCCCCTGGACAGGGCCCAAGAGACCCAGTACTTC. The V gene is TRBV25-1, the J gene TRBJ2-5; the match to TRBD1 covers 8 bases. The CDR3 spans 15 residues. Germline assignment: CDR1 MGHDK and CDR2 SYGVNS. The junction had 6 bases not matched to a gene; V was cut back by 5 bases and J by 1 base.

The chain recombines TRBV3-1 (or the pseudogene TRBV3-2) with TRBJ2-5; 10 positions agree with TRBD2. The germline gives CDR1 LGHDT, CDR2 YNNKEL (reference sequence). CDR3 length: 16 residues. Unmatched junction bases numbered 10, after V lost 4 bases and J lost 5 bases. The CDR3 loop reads CASSLGAGGFMETQYF. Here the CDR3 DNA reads TGTGCCAGCAGCCTCGGAGCGGGAGGGTTTATGGAGACCCAGTACTTC.

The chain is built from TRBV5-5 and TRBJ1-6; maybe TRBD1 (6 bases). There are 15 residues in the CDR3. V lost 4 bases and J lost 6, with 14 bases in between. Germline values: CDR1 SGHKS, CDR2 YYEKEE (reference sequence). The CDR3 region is CASSLWTEPNSPLHF. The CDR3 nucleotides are TGTGCCAGCAGCCTTTGGACAGAGCCTAATTCACCCCTCCACTTT. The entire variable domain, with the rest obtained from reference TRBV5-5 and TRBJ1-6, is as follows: DAGVTQSPTHLIKTRGQQVTLRCSPISGHKSVSWYQQVLGQGPQFIFQYYEKEERGRGNFPDRFSARQFPNYSSELNVNALLLGDSALYLCASSLWTEPNSPLHFGNGTRLTVT.

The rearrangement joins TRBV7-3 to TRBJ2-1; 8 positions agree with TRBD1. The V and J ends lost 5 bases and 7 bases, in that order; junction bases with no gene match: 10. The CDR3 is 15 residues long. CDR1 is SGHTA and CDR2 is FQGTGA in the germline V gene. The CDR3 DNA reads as TGTGCCAGCAGCAGTGGACAGGGTGAGCAAAATGAGCAGTTCTTC. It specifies CASSSGQGEQNEQFF.

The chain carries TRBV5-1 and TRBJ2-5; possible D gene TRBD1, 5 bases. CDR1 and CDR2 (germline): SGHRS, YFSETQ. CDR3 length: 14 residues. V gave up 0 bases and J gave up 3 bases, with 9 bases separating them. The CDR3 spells CASSLGQLKETQYF. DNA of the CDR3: TGCGCCAGCAGCTTGGGACAGTTGAAAGAGACCCAGTACTTC.

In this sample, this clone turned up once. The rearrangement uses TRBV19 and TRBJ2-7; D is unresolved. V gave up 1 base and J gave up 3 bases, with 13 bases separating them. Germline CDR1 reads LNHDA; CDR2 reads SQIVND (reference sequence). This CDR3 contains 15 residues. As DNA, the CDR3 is TGTGCCAGTAGTATAGCTGCCAGTTCTTACTACGAGCAGTACTTC. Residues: CASSIAASSYYEQYF.